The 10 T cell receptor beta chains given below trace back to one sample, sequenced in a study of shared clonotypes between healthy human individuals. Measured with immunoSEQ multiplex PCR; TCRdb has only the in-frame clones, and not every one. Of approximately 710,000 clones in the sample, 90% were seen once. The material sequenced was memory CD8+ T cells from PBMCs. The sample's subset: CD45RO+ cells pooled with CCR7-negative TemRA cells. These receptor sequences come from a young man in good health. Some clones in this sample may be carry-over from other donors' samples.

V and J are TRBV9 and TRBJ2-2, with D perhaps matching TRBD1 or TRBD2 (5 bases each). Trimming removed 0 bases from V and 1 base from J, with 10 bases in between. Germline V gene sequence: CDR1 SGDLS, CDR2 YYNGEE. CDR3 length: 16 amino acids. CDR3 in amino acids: CASSVEEGRNTGELFF. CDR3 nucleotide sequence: TGTGCCAGCAGCGTAGAAGAGGGGCGGAACACCGGGGAGCTGTTTTTT.

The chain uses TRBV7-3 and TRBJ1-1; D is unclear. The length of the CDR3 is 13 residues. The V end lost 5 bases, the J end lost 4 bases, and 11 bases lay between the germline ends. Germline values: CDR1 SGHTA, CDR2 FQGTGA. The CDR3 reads CASSLTFGTEAFF. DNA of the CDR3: TGTGCCAGCAGCCTTACTTTTGGCACTGAAGCTTTCTTT.

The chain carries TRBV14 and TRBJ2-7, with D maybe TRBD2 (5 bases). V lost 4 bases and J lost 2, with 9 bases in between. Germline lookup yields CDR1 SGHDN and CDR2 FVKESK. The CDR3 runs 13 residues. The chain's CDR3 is CASSLDFAYEQYF. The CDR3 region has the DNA TGTGCCAGCAGCCTGGACTTTGCCTACGAGCAGTACTTC.

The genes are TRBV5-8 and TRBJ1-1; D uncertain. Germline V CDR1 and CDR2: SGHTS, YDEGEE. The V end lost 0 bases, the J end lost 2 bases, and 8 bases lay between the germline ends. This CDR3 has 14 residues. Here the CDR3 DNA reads TGTGCCAGCAGCTTGGCCGGGGATAACACTGAAGCTTTCTTT. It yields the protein CASSLAGDNTEAFF.

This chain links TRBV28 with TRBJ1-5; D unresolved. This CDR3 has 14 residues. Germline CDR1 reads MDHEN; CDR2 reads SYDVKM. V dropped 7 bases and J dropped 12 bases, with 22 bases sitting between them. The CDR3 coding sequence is TGTGCCAGCACCGCCTTGGGTCTGGGTCATGTCCAGCATTTT. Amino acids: CASTALGLGHVQHF.

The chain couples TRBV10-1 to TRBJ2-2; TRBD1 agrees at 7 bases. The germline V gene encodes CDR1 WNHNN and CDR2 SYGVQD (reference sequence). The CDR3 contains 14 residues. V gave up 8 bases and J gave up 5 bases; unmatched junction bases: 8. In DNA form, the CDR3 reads TGCGCCAGCGGCAGACAGGGTTGGACCGGGGAGCTGTTTTTT. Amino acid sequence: CASGRQGWTGELFF.

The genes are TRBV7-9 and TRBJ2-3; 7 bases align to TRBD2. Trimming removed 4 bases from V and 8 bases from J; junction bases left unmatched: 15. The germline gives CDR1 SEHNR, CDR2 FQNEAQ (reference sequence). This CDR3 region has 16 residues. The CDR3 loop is CASSSRSGESPRTQYF. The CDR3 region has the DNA TGTGCCAGCAGCTCCAGGAGCGGGGAGAGCCCACGTACGCAGTATTTT.

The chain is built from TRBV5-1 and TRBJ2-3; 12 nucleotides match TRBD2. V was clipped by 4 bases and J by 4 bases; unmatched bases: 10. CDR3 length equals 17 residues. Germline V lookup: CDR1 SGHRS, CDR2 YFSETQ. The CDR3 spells CASSLRLAGVESDTQYF. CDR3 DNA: TGCGCCAGCAGCCTGCGACTAGCGGGAGTTGAGTCAGATACGCAGTATTTT.

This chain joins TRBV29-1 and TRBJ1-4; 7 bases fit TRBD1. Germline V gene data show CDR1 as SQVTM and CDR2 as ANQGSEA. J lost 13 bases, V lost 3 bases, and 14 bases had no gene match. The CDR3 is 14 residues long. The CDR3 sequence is CSVETGRGGVGLFF. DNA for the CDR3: TGCAGCGTTGAGACTGGCAGGGGGGGCGTCGGACTGTTTTTT.

The CDR3 reads CASSLGLGATEAFF. The CDR3 coding sequence is TGTGCCAGCAGCCTGGGACTGGGAGCCACTGAAGCTTTCTTT. The rearrangement links TRBV5-4 to TRBJ1-1; D is perhaps TRBD1 (5 bases). This CDR3 comprises 14 residues. Germline V lookup: CDR1 SGHNT, CDR2 YYREEE (reference sequence). With 4 bases removed from V and 4 bases from J, the gap between germline ends came to 14 bases.